Listed below are T cell receptor beta chains from one sample, sequenced in a study of OX40 agonist ivuxolimab in advanced cancers. Data came from immunoSEQ multiplex PCR; TCRdb stores just in-frame clones and leaves some out. Of 25,000 to 30,000 clones listed, around four fifths are singletons. The sequencing used CD4+ or CD8+ T cells sorted from blood, collected in a trial of the OX40 agonist ivuxolimab. The source is an adult with an advanced solid tumor such as melanoma, head and neck, liver or kidney cancer. Both conserved end residues are part of each CDR3. The D gene is left open where the match is weak. Rows may omit the clone size; those that give it use once, few, many or a size class.

clone size	V gene	J gene	D gene	CDR3 DNA	CDR3 protein
NA	TRBV7-6	TRBJ2-1	NA	TGTGCCAGCAGCTTAACGGGGTTAAATGAGCAGTTCTTC	CASSLTGLNEQFF
NA	TRBV4-2	TRBJ2-1	NA	TGTGCCAGCAGCCAAGAAATTGCGGGGTACAATGAGCAGTTCTTC	CASSQEIAGYNEQFF
NA	TRBV5-5	TRBJ2-2	TRBD2	TGTGCCAGCAGCTTGAGCGGACTAGCGGGAGGGAACACCGGGGAGCTGTTTTTT	CASSLSGLAGGNTGELFF
NA	TRBV7-8	TRBJ2-5	TRBD2	TGTGCCAGCAGCTTAGTGGTGGGAGGGAACCAAGAGACCCAGTACTTC	CASSLVVGGNQETQYF
NA	TRBV28	TRBJ1-1	NA	TGTGCCAGCAGTTTGCCAGGGATGGGCACTGAAGCTTTCTTT	CASSLPGMGTEAFF
NA	TRBV5-6	TRBJ2-5	TRBD2	TGTGCCAGCAGCCTCGCCTCTAGCGGAGAAGAGACCCAGTACTTC	CASSLASSGEETQYF
NA	TRBV7-3	TRBJ2-1	TRBD2	TGTGCCAGCAGCTTAACGGGACTAGCGAACAATGAGCAGTTCTTC	CASSLTGLANNEQFF
NA	TRBV4-3	TRBJ2-5	NA	TGCGCCAGCAGCCAAGATCTCCAGGATATGAGGACCCAGTACTTC	CASSQDLQDMRTQYF
NA	TRBV13	TRBJ2-5	NA	TGTGCCAGCAGCACCCATAATTCCAAACAAAAGGAGACCCAGTACTTC	CASSTHNSKQKETQYF
NA	TRBV11-2	TRBJ2-3	NA	TGTGCCAGCAGCTTAGGGCGTGCCACAGATACGCAGTATTTT	CASSLGRATDTQYF
NA	TRBV11-2	TRBJ1-1	NA	TGTGCCAGCAGCTTAGAGTGGGGGGCTGAAGCTTTCTTT	CASSLEWGAEAFF
NA	TRBV9	TRBJ2-7	NA	TGTGCCAGCAGCGTTGGGGGAGACCCGTACGAGCAGTACTTC	CASSVGGDPYEQYF
NA	TRBV4-3	TRBJ2-7	TRBD2	TGCGCCAGCAGCCAAGGGGTTAGCGGGAGCTACGAGCAGTACTTC	CASSQGVSGSYEQYF
few	TRBV6-6	TRBJ2-3	TRBD2	TGTGCCAGCAGTCCGGGGGGAATGGCAAGTACAGATACGCAGTATTTT	CASSPGGMASTDTQYF
NA	TRBV5-5	TRBJ2-2	NA	TGTGCCAGCAGCTTGCGGGTCACCGGGGAGCTGTTTTTT	CASSLRVTGELFF
NA	TRBV11-2	TRBJ1-4	NA	TGTGCCAGCAGCTTAGAGTGGTCAACTAATGAAAAACTGTTTTTT	CASSLEWSTNEKLFF
NA	TRBV7-8	TRBJ2-7	TRBD1	TGTGCCAGCAGCTTTGAGGGACAGGGTCACTTGAACGAGCAGTACTTC	CASSFEGQGHLNEQYF
NA	TRBV29-1	TRBJ1-1	NA	TGCAGTTCGAGGGGGACTGAAGCTTTCTTT	CSSRGTEAFF
NA	TRBV19	TRBJ2-1	TRBD2	TGTGCCAGTAGTGAGGCGGGGGTATACAATGAGCAGTTCTTC	CASSEAGVYNEQFF
NA	TRBV4-1	TRBJ2-3	TRBD2	TGCGCCAGCAGCCAAGAGGGGTTACTAGCGGGAAAAGATACGCAGTATTTT	CASSQEGLLAGKDTQYF
NA	TRBV7-6	TRBJ1-1	NA	TGTGCCAGCAGCCTTGGTACCGCAACTTTCTTT	CASSLGTATFF
NA	TRBV7-2	TRBJ2-7	NA	TGTGCCAGCAGCTCCGATTTGACTAGTGCGGGGGAGCAGTACTTC	CASSSDLTSAGEQYF
NA	TRBV27	TRBJ1-6	NA	TGTGCCAGCAGTCCGAGTAAGGGCCAATATTCACCCCTCCACTTT	CASSPSKGQYSPLHF
NA	TRBV6-1	TRBJ2-2	NA	TGTGCCAGCAGTGAATTTGGATTGTTGGGCACCGGGGAGCTGTTTTTT	CASSEFGLLGTGELFF
NA	TRBV19	TRBJ1-5	NA	TGTGCCAGTAGACCTCGAGGAGAGGACATTGCTAAAGGATCTAATCAGCCCCAGCATTTT	CASRPRGEDIAKGSNQPQHF
NA	TRBV6-4	TRBJ1-5	TRBD1	TGTGCCAGCAGTCCCCTGGGACAGGGGGCGGAGCAGCCCCAGCATTTT	CASSPLGQGAEQPQHF
NA	TRBV2	TRBJ1-2	NA	TGTGCCAGCAGTGATGACTTCTATGGCTACACCTTC	CASSDDFYGYTF
NA	TRBV5-4	TRBJ2-1	NA	TGTGCCAGCAGCTTGAATGGACTCTCCAGTAATGAGCAGTTCTTC	CASSLNGLSSNEQFF
NA	TRBV6-1	TRBJ2-7	NA	TGTGCCAGCAGTGAGTTCCAGAGGGGGTCCTCCTACGAGCAGTACTTC	CASSEFQRGSSYEQYF
NA	TRBV21-1	TRBJ2-7	NA	TGTGCCAGCAGCTTTTCCGGACTCCCTGGAGAGCAGTACTTC	CASSFSGLPGEQYF
once	TRBV11-3	TRBJ1-4	TRBD1	TGTGCCAGCAGCCCGTGGACAGGAGCCTCAACTAATGAAAAACTGTTTTTT	CASSPWTGASTNEKLFF
once	TRBV19	TRBJ2-3	TRBD2	TGTGCCAGTAGTACTTCATTGCCTGGGACTAGCGGGACCCCATGGGATACGCAGTATTTT	CASSTSLPGTSGTPWDTQYF
NA	TRBV30	TRBJ2-1	NA	TGTGCCTGGAGTGTTTCTTGGTATGAGCAGTTCTTC	CAWSVSWYEQFF
NA	TRBV11-2	TRBJ2-7	TRBD2	TGTGCCAGCAGCTTAGGTGCGGGAGGCTACGAGCAGTACTTC	CASSLGAGGYEQYF
NA	TRBV2	TRBJ1-2	NA	TGTGCCAGCAGTGAGGGGTTTCCAGGGGGCTACACCTTC	CASSEGFPGGYTF
NA	TRBV6-5	TRBJ1-5	NA	TGTGCCAGCCAAGGGACGGATAGCAATCAGCCCCAGCATTTT	CASQGTDSNQPQHF